These 21 T cell receptor beta chains originate from one sample sequenced in a study of glioma-infiltrating T cells after dendritic cell vaccination. Sequencing used immunoSEQ multiplex PCR; TCRdb keeps in-frame clones, though not all of them. Of some 99,000 clones listed, around 80% are singletons. Time point: after dendritic cell vaccination, including at tumor progression/relapse. Sequences were derived from blood, sampled after dendritic cell vaccination. These TCRs come from a human donor with glioblastoma.

The chain carries TRBV6-5 and TRBJ1-3; D not resolved. The CDR3 totals 13 residues. The ends were cut back, 6 bases at V and 9 bases at J, with 15 bases in the middle. Germline V CDR1 and CDR2: MNHEY, SVGAGI. The CDR3 protein is CASRSGSAITIYF. The CDR3 DNA reads as TGTGCCAGCAGATCCGGGTCCGCTATCACCATATATTTT.

The chain links TRBV7-8 to TRBJ2-7; D gene unclear. Trimming pared 2 bases from V and 4 bases from J, leaving 12 bases between. CDR1 is SGHVS and CDR2 is FQNEAQ in the germline V gene. CDR3 length: 14 residues. CDR3 DNA: TGTGCCAGCAGCTTATTTGGCTCGTCGTACGAGCAGTACTTC. It yields the protein CASSLFGSSYEQYF. Drawing the rest from reference TRBV7-8 and TRBJ2-7, the complete variable domain is GAGVSQSPRYKVAKRGQDVALRCDPISGHVSLFWYQQALGQGPEFLTYFQNEAQLDKSGLPSDRFFAERPEGSVSTLKIQRTQQEDSAVYLCASSLFGSSYEQYFGPGTRLTVT.

The rearrangement uses TRBV29-1 and TRBJ1-3; D is possibly TRBD1 (5 bases). The CDR3 spans 13 residues. Trimming removed 6 bases from V and 4 bases from J, with 13 bases in between. Germline V gene data show CDR1 as SQVTM and CDR2 as ANQGSEA. This CDR3 is CSVGLSSGNTIYF. CDR3 nucleotide sequence: TGCAGCGTGGGACTTTCATCCGGAAACACCATATATTTT. The full variable domain, rest sourced from reference TRBV29-1 and TRBJ1-3, is SAVISQKPSRDICQRGTSLTIQCQVDSQVTMMFWYRQQPGQSLTLIATANQGSEATYESGFVIDKFPISRPNLTFSTLTVSNMSPEDSSIYLCSVGLSSGNTIYFGEGSWLTVV.

The V and J genes are TRBV28 and TRBJ2-2; the D gene is possibly TRBD2 (7 bases). With 6 bases removed from V and 2 bases from J, the gap between germline ends came to 13 bases. Per the germline V gene, CDR1 is MDHEN and CDR2 is SYDVKM. The CDR3 sequence is 15 residues long. CDR3 region: CASSASGTNTGELFF. For the CDR3, the DNA is TGTGCCAGCAGCGCAAGCGGGACAAACACCGGGGAGCTGTTTTTT.

V gene TRBV30 combines with J gene TRBJ1-1, with D unclear. The CDR3 loop spans 13 amino acids. V was shortened by 4 bases and J by 1 base, with 10 bases between the two germline ends. CDR1 is GTSNPN, CDR2 SVGIG, per germline (reference sequence). CDR3 in DNA: TGTGCCTGGACGGAAGAGGGGAACACTGAAGCTTTCTTT. Translating it yields CAWTEEGNTEAFF.

This chain joins TRBV14 and TRBJ2-7; 14 bases are shared with TRBD2. The germline V gene has CDR1 SGHDN and CDR2 FVKESK. The CDR3 runs to 17 residues. J was trimmed by 2 bases and V by 4 bases; bases with no gene match: 7. The CDR3 DNA follows: TGTGCCAGCAGCCTAATTCCGACTAGCGGGAGGGCCTACGAGCAGTACTTC. Protein: CASSLIPTSGRAYEQYF.

V and J are TRBV5-4 and TRBJ2-3, with 8 bases lining up with TRBD2. Losses at the gene ends were 3 bases for V and 3 bases for J; bases not matched to a gene: 6. In germline, CDR1 is SGHNT, CDR2 YYREEE (reference sequence). The CDR3 contains 15 residues. The CDR3 loop reads CASSSGGARTDTQYF. CDR3 sequence (DNA): TGTGCCAGCAGCTCCGGGGGGGCCCGTACAGATACGCAGTATTTT.

J is TRBJ1-2 and V is TRBV2; possible D gene TRBD1, 6 bases. The length of the CDR3 is 14 residues. V gave up 5 bases and J gave up 5 bases, with 15 bases separating them. Germline V CDR1 and CDR2: SNHLY, FYNNEI. CDR3 DNA sequence: TGTGCCAGCAGTAGTTGGACAGTCTATTATGGCTACACCTTC. Protein product: CASSSWTVYYGYTF.

The chain employs TRBV5-6 and TRBJ2-3, with TRBD2 as a possible D gene (6 bases). There are 15 residues in the CDR3. Germline loops: CDR1 SGHDT, CDR2 YYEEEE. With 4 bases removed from V and 2 bases from J, the gap between germline ends came to 14 bases. Here the CDR3 DNA reads TGTGCCAGCAGCAAGCGGGTTCTGGCCACAGATACGCAGTATTTT. Its translation is CASSKRVLATDTQYF.

This rearrangement joins TRBV5-1 to TRBJ2-1, with 7 bases fitting TRBD2. The ends lost 2 bases at V and 4 bases at J; junction bases unmatched: 6. This CDR3 spans 15 amino acids. CDR1 SGHRS and CDR2 YFSETQ come from the germline V gene. The CDR3, as DNA: TGCGCCAGCAGCTTAGGACTAGGCTTGTACAATGAGCAGTTCTTC. Translating it yields CASSLGLGLYNEQFF.

The chain couples TRBV10-3 to TRBJ1-2, with TRBD1 matching over 8 bases. Per germline, CDR1 ENHRY and CDR2 SYGVKD. The CDR3 sequence is 14 residues long. Germline trimming cut 6 bases from V and 2 bases from J; bases unmatched to any gene: 5. DNA of the CDR3: TGTGCCATCAGCTTCAGGGGGCAAAACTATGGCTACACCTTC. Translated, it gives CAISFRGQNYGYTF.

This sequence joins TRBV7-9 and TRBJ1-3, with 8 bases lining up with TRBD1. After removal of 2 bases from V and 7 bases from J, the junction contained 7 bases not matched to a gene. Germline V gene lookup returns CDR1 SEHNR and CDR2 FQNEAQ (reference sequence). This CDR3 contains 15 residues. This CDR3 reads CASSLTGQGGNTIYF. CDR3 DNA: TGTGCCAGCAGCTTAACCGGACAGGGTGGCAACACCATATATTTT.

This clone came up a few times. V and J are TRBV4-1 and TRBJ1-2, with D uncertain. Between the trimmed V and J ends, which lost 0 bases and 5 bases, there was a span of 4 bases. The CDR3 is 12 residues long. From germline, CDR1 is MGHRA and CDR2 YSYEKL. The CDR3 sequence is CASSQDGYGYTF. In DNA, the CDR3 is TGCGCCAGCAGCCAAGACGGGTATGGCTACACCTTC.

The chain employs TRBV18 and TRBJ2-7; D remains ambiguous. Germline-derived CDR1 and CDR2 are KGHSH and LQKENI. Trimming took 3 bases from V and 1 from J, leaving 7 bases between them. The CDR3 covers 13 residues. The CDR3 nucleotides are TGTGCCAGCTCACCGCGGCCGTCCTACGAGCAGTACTTC. Its protein product is CASSPRPSYEQYF.

V gene TRBV6-5 combines with J gene TRBJ1-1, with a weak D call TRBD1 (5 bases). The CDR3 has 13 amino acids. Germline lookup yields CDR1 MNHEY and CDR2 SVGAGI. V was trimmed by 5 bases and J by 5 bases, leaving 12 bases between them. The CDR3 loop reads CASSKRGGTEAFF. The CDR3 nucleotides are TGTGCCAGCAGTAAACGCGGGGGGACTGAAGCTTTCTTT.

The chain has TRBV11-2 and TRBJ2-3; the D gene is possibly TRBD1 (7 bases). Trimming shortened V by 0 bases and J by 6 bases, and 16 bases separated the two germline ends. The CDR3 contains 16 residues. The V gene's germline CDR1 is SGHAT and CDR2 FQNNGV. The CDR3: CASSLDAQGGRDTQYF. The CDR3, as DNA: TGTGCCAGCAGCTTAGATGCCCAGGGGGGACGGGATACGCAGTATTTT.

The chain employs TRBV27 and TRBJ1-2, with 8 bases fitting TRBD1. With 6 bases clipped from V and 5 bases from J, the junction kept 5 bases outside the gene matches. The CDR3 extends over 13 amino acids. CDR1 is MNHEY and CDR2 is SMNVEV in the germline V gene (reference sequence). The CDR3 DNA follows: TGTGCCAGCAGACGGACAGGGTATTATGGCTACACCTTC. It codes for CASRRTGYYGYTF.

This clone was seen a handful of times. The chain recombines TRBV2 with TRBJ2-7; 14 bases agree with TRBD2. This CDR3 has 15 amino acids. From germline, CDR1 is SNHLY and CDR2 FYNNEI. Trimming removed 3 bases from V and 5 bases from J; junction bases left unmatched: 3. In nucleotides, the CDR3 is TGTGCCAGCAGTGATCTGGGACTAGCGGGAGACGAGCAGTACTTC. It encodes CASSDLGLAGDEQYF.

The V and J genes are TRBV5-1 and TRBJ1-2; the D gene is possibly TRBD1 (6 bases). Germline CDR1 is SGHRS and CDR2 is YFSETQ. CDR3 size: 15 residues. V lost 0 bases and J lost 8, with 17 bases in between. CDR3 sequence: CASSLASGAFLGYTF. CDR3 nucleotides: TGCGCCAGCAGCTTGGCTTCAGGGGCTTTCCTCGGCTACACCTTC.

The genes are TRBV18 and TRBJ1-5; 7 bases agree with TRBD1. The CDR3 covers 17 residues. The germline gives CDR1 KGHSH, CDR2 LQKENI. The V segment lost 4 bases and the J segment 1 base; nucleotides outside the gene matches: 10. The CDR3 region has the DNA TGTGCCAGCTCACTCACGACAGGGTTTAGGAGCAATCAGCCCCAGCATTTT. It translates to CASSLTTGFRSNQPQHF. Full variable domain (missing parts from reference TRBV18 and TRBJ1-5): NAGVMQNPRHLVRRRGQEARLRCSPMKGHSHVYWYRQLPEEGLKFMVYLQKENIIDESGMPKERFSAEFPKEGPSILRIQQVVRGDSAAYFCASSLTTGFRSNQPQHFGDGTRLSIL.

The rearrangement joins TRBV5-1 to TRBJ2-3, with 16 bases identical to TRBD2. The CDR3 contains 19 residues. CDR1 is SGHRS, CDR2 YFSETQ, per germline. J gave up 1 base and V 3 bases, and 8 bases lay outside the gene matches. The CDR3 coding sequence is TGCGCCAGCAGCTCGGGACTAGCGGGGGGGCCCGGGGGCACAGATACGCAGTATTTT. Protein product: CASSSGLAGGPGGTDTQYF.